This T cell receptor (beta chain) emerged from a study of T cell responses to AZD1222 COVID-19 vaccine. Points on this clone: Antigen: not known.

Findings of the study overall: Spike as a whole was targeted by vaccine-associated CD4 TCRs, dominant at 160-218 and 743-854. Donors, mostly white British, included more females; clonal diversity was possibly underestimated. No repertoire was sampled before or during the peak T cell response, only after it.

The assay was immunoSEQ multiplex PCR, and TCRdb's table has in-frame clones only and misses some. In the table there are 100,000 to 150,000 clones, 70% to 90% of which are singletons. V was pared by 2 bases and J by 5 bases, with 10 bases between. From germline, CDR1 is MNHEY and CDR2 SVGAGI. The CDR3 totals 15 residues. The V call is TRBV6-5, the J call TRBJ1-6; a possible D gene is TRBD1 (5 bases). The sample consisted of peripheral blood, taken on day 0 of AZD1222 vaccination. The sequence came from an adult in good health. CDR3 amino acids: CASSYRQLNNSPLHF. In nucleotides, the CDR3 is TGTGCCAGCAGTTACAGACAGCTAAATAATTCACCCCTCCACTTT.